The following is a T cell receptor (beta chain) sequence with its context. This specimen comes from a study of control samples from healthy donors and cancer patients. The CDR3 loop spans 13 amino acids. Trimming cost V 5 bases and J 3 bases; bases outside gene matches: 3. The germline V gene encodes CDR1 SGHAT and CDR2 FQNNGV. Clones were read by immunoSEQ multiplex PCR, and TCRdb kept only the in-frame ones, dropping some. The sample includes about 150,000 clones, 90% to 95% of them seen just once. Sequenced sample: blood. The chain carries TRBV11-2 and TRBJ2-7; 8 bases are shared with TRBD1. The TCR originated in a woman aged 18 to 35 in good health. The chain's CDR3 is CASSITGGYEQYF. For the CDR3, the DNA is TGTGCCAGCAGCATCACAGGGGGCTACGAGCAGTACTTC. Drawing the rest from reference TRBV11-2 and TRBJ2-7, the complete variable domain is EAGVAQSPRYKIIEKRQSVAFWCNPISGHATLYWYQQILGQGPKLLIQFQNNGVVDDSQLPKDRFSAERLKGVDSTLKIQPAKLEDSAVYLCASSITGGYEQYFGPGTRLTVT.